Listed here are 22 T cell receptor beta chains from one sample, sequenced in a study of somatic mutations in cytotoxic T cells in rheumatoid arthritis. Repertoires were generated with immunoSEQ multiplex PCR, while TCRdb's copy carries only in-frame clones and drops some. This table has under 35,000 clones, around nine tenths appearing once. Sequencing was carried out using CD8+ T cells sorted from blood. The receptors were gathered from an adult with rheumatoid arthritis.

This chain joins TRBV11-1 and TRBJ2-2, with 12 nucleotides matching TRBD2. The germline V gene encodes CDR1 SGHAT and CDR2 FQDESV (reference sequence). The CDR3 loop spans 19 amino acids. The J segment lost 4 bases and the V segment lost 5 bases, leaving 14 bases of the junction unmatched. The chain's CDR3 is CASSPGGTSGRLGTGELFF. The CDR3, as DNA: TGTGCCAGCAGCCCGGGGGGCACTAGCGGGAGGTTGGGCACCGGGGAGCTGTTTTTT.

CDR3: CASSFGQNNQPQHF. CDR3 coding DNA: TGTGCCAGCAGTTTTGGGCAGAACAATCAGCCCCAGCATTTT. V gene TRBV28 combines with J gene TRBJ1-5; the D is unclear. This CDR3 is 14 amino acids long. CDR1 and CDR2 (germline): MDHEN, SYDVKM. The V end was cut by 3 bases, the J end by 3 bases, with 9 bases between.

The chain uses TRBV2 and TRBJ2-7, with a weak D call TRBD2 (7 bases). V was trimmed by 6 bases and J by 3 bases, leaving 12 bases between them. The CDR3 runs to 13 residues. In germline, CDR1 is SNHLY, CDR2 FYNNEI. The CDR3 loop reads CASRGGGIYEQYF. In DNA, the CDR3 is TGTGCCAGCAGAGGGGGGGGGATCTACGAGCAGTACTTC.

This chain links TRBV2 with TRBJ2-1; D unclear. Trimming took 2 bases from V and 7 from J, leaving 3 bases between them. The germline gives CDR1 SNHLY, CDR2 FYNNEI. The CDR3 has 11 amino acids. In nucleotides, the CDR3 is TGTGCCAGCAGTGAAAAGAATGAGCAGTTCTTC. Translation gives CASSEKNEQFF.

J is TRBJ2-3 and V is TRBV10-3, with 9 bases matching TRBD2. Trimming at V came to 2 bases and at J to 4 bases, leaving 7 bases not matched to a gene. CDR3 length: 16 residues. Germline CDR1 and CDR2: ENHRY and SYGVKD. In DNA, the CDR3 is TGTGCCATCAGTGAGAAAGCGGGGGGCGGGTCAGATACGCAGTATTTT. This codes for CAISEKAGGGSDTQYF.

This clone was recorded once. The V call is TRBV6-5, the J call TRBJ1-1; tentative D call: TRBD1 (6 bases). The CDR3 has 13 residues. Germline V lookup: CDR1 MNHEY, CDR2 SVGAGI. Trimming took off 4 bases at V and 4 bases at J, with 10 bases between the two ends. The CDR3 protein is CASSFQGTTEAFF. The DNA for the CDR3 is TGTGCCAGCAGTTTTCAGGGGACCACTGAAGCTTTCTTT.

This chain connects TRBV27 to TRBJ1-1, with 9 bases matching TRBD1. The CDR3 totals 15 residues. V was pared by 2 bases and J by 2 bases, with 3 bases of the junction left unmatched. Germline V gene sequence: CDR1 MNHEY, CDR2 SMNVEV (reference sequence). CDR3 sequence reads: CASSLAQGANTEAFF. The CDR3 DNA reads TGTGCCAGCAGTTTAGCACAGGGGGCTAACACTGAAGCTTTCTTT.

J is TRBJ1-1 and V is TRBV11-2; no clear D gene. Germline CDR1 SGHAT, CDR2 FQNNGV. V was pared by 1 base and J by 1 base, with 10 bases between. CDR3 length: 15 residues. This CDR3 reads CASSLGRTGNTEAFF. The CDR3, as DNA: TGTGCCAGCAGCTTAGGAAGGACGGGGAACACTGAAGCTTTCTTT.

The CDR3 loop reads CASSYGAGERYTEAFF. The CDR3 DNA follows: TGTGCCAGCAGTTACGGGGCAGGGGAGCGGTATACTGAAGCTTTCTTT. The rearrangement uses TRBV6-5 and TRBJ1-1, with TRBD1 as a possible D gene (6 bases). CDR3 size: 16 residues. V lost 2 bases and J lost 5, with 18 bases in between. Germline V CDR1 and CDR2: MNHEY, SVGAGI.

The chain uses TRBV10-3 and TRBJ2-6, with D tentatively TRBD2 (6 bases). The CDR3 is 19 residues long. The germline gives CDR1 ENHRY, CDR2 SYGVKD. V lost 0 bases to trimming and J lost 0 bases, with 15 bases between them. For the CDR3, the DNA is TGTGCCATCAGTGAGTCAGGAGGGCGGACCAGCTCTGGGGCCAACGTCCTGACTTTC. As protein: CAISESGGRTSSGANVLTF.

The J gene is TRBJ2-3, the V gene TRBV4-2; weak D call: TRBD2 (6 bases). From germline, CDR1 is LGHNA and CDR2 YNFKEQ. V was clipped by 4 bases and J by 2 bases, with 19 bases between them. The CDR3 extends over 17 amino acids. CDR3 DNA sequence: TGTGCCAGCAGCCGATCTTCCCAGGGACTTCTCACAGATACGCAGTATTTT. This codes for CASSRSSQGLLTDTQYF.

CDR3: CASSPYKGGANVLTF. The CDR3 nucleotides read TGTGCCAGCAGCCCGTACAAGGGTGGGGCCAACGTCCTGACTTTC. The chain combines TRBV7-7 with TRBJ2-6; D not resolved. The CDR3 totals 15 residues. Germline assignment: CDR1 SSHAT and CDR2 FNYEAQ (reference sequence). Trimming stripped 5 bases from V and 3 bases from J, with 11 bases between.

The J gene is TRBJ2-7, the V gene TRBV7-8; D not certain. Deletions cut 5 bases from V and 4 bases from J, with 9 bases between. Germline V gene data show CDR1 as SGHVS and CDR2 as FQNEAQ. The CDR3 is 12 residues long. The CDR3 is CASSGTEYEQYF. The DNA for the CDR3 is TGTGCCAGCAGCGGAACGGAGTACGAGCAGTACTTC.

The chain uses TRBV5-4 and TRBJ2-3; D not resolved. V lost 0 bases to trimming and J lost 6 bases, with 5 bases between them. Germline V lookup: CDR1 SGHNT, CDR2 YYREEE (reference sequence). The CDR3 totals 12 residues. The CDR3 protein is CASSLAPDTQYF. DNA of the CDR3: TGTGCCAGCAGCTTGGCACCTGATACGCAGTATTTT.

The chain employs TRBV4-3 and TRBJ1-2; tentative D call: TRBD1 (6 bases). The CDR3 spans 17 residues. The V and J ends lost 2 bases and 1 base respectively, with 17 bases between them. Germline loops: CDR1 LGHNA, CDR2 YSLEER. Here the CDR3 reads CASSQYQGKTVNYGYTF. The CDR3 bases are TGCGCCAGCAGCCAATATCAGGGGAAAACTGTTAACTATGGCTACACCTTC.

The chain carries TRBV7-8 and TRBJ1-5, with no clear D. Germline CDR1 is SGHVS and CDR2 is FQNEAQ. The CDR3 totals 13 residues. The V gene lost 1 base and the J gene lost 7 bases, with 8 bases spanning the gap. The CDR3 DNA follows: TGTGCCAGCAGCTTAGGCGGGGAGCAGCCCCAGCATTTT. It is translated as CASSLGGEQPQHF.

The sample holds one count of this clone. J is TRBJ1-3 and V is TRBV7-9, with 7 nucleotides matching TRBD1. The junction had 8 bases not matched to a gene; V was cut back by 4 bases and J by 8 bases. Germline V gene lookup returns CDR1 SEHNR and CDR2 FQNEAQ (reference sequence). This CDR3 contains 14 residues. CDR3 DNA sequence: TGTGCCAGCAGCTATTGGGACAGCATGGACACCATATATTTT. Protein sequence: CASSYWDSMDTIYF. Supplemented by reference TRBV7-9 and TRBJ1-3, the full variable domain reads DTGVSQNPRHKITKRGQNVTFRCDPISEHNRLYWYRQTLGQGPEFLTYFQNEAQLEKSRLLSDRFSAERPKGSFSTLEIQRTEQGDSAMYLCASSYWDSMDTIYFGEGSWLTVV.

V and J are TRBV10-3 and TRBJ1-5, with D perhaps TRBD1 (6 bases). V was shortened by 2 bases and J by 0 bases, with 11 bases between the two germline ends. The CDR3 is 16 amino acids. The V gene's germline CDR1 is ENHRY and CDR2 SYGVKD. In nucleotides, the CDR3 is TGTGCCATCAGTGAGGGGGACACTCATAGCAATCAGCCCCAGCATTTT. It yields the protein CAISEGDTHSNQPQHF.

J is TRBJ2-7 and V is TRBV9; possible D gene TRBD2, 6 bases. The CDR3 loop spans 13 amino acids. V was cut by 3 bases and J by 7 bases, with 14 bases left in between. Germline assignment: CDR1 SGDLS and CDR2 YYNGEE. This chain's CDR3 is CASSGAGTSEQYF. In nucleotides, the CDR3 is TGTGCCAGCAGCGGTGCGGGGACGTCTGAGCAGTACTTC. Variable domain in full (rest from reference TRBV9 and TRBJ2-7): DSGVTQTPKHLITATGQRVTLRCSPRSGDLSVYWYQQSLDQGLQFLIQYYNGEERAKGNILERFSAQQFPDLHSELNLSSLELGDSALYFCASSGAGTSEQYFGPGTRLTVT.

This clone was counted only a few times. CDR3 sequence: CASSQGVTPGDYGYTF. CDR3 sequence (DNA): TGCGCCAGCAGCCAAGGGGTGACTCCAGGGGACTATGGCTACACCTTC. The J gene is TRBJ1-2, the V gene TRBV4-1, with a possible D match to TRBD1 (6 bases). CDR1 is MGHRA and CDR2 is YSYEKL in the germline V gene. The V end was cut by 1 base, the J end by 3 bases, with 15 bases between. There are 16 residues in the CDR3.

The V and J genes are TRBV6-5 and TRBJ2-7; D remains ambiguous. V was trimmed by 10 bases and J by 0 bases, leaving 10 bases between them. Germline V gene lookup returns CDR1 MNHEY and CDR2 SVGAGI. The CDR3 contains 12 residues. CDR3 residues: CATLSGSYEQYF. The CDR3 coding sequence is TGTGCCACCCTTTCCGGCTCCTACGAGCAGTACTTC.

The chain couples TRBV11-3 to TRBJ2-1; 10 bases agree with TRBD2. The length of the CDR3 is 15 residues. The V segment lost 6 bases and the J segment 6 bases; nucleotides outside the gene matches: 8. Germline loops: CDR1 SGHNT, CDR2 YENEEA. CDR3 amino acids: CASSPAGGVFNEQFF. The DNA of the CDR3 is TGTGCCAGCAGTCCAGCGGGAGGGGTTTTCAATGAGCAGTTCTTC.